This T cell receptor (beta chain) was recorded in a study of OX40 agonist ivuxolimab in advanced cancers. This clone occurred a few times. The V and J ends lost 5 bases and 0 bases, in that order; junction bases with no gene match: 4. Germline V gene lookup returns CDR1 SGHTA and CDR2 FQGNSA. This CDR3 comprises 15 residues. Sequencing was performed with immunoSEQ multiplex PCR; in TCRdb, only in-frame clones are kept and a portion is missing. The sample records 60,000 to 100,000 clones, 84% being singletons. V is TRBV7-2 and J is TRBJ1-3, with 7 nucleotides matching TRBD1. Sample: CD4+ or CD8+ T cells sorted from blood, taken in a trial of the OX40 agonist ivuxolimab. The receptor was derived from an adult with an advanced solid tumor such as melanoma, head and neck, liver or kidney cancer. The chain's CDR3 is CASSGRDSSGNTIYF. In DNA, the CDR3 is TGTGCCAGCAGCGGCCGGGACAGCTCTGGAAACACCATATATTTT.